The subject of this entry is one T cell receptor (beta chain). TCRdb's table, derived via immunoSEQ multiplex PCR, lists solely in-frame clones and lacks some. Among some 490,000 clones listed, roughly nine tenths were seen once. Per the germline V gene, CDR1 is WSHSY and CDR2 is SAAADI. CDR3 length: 13 residues. V lost 0 bases to trimming and J lost 8 bases, with 5 bases between them. The sample originates from a study of blood T cell repertoires in COVID-19. Study details: From T cells, B-cell-depleted T cells, or PBMCs came the material, which was cDNA or gDNA.

Participants came from roughly 24 US areas, aged about 18 to 95 years. This TCR came from a woman in her fifties or sixties who had recovered from COVID-19. Input material: PBMCs or T cells enriched from blood (not recorded which). The J gene is TRBJ1-6, the V gene TRBV10-2; D gene uncertain. The CDR3 DNA follows: TGCGCCAGCAGTGAGTCCCGCGATTCACCCCTCCACTTT. Protein sequence: CASSESRDSPLHF.